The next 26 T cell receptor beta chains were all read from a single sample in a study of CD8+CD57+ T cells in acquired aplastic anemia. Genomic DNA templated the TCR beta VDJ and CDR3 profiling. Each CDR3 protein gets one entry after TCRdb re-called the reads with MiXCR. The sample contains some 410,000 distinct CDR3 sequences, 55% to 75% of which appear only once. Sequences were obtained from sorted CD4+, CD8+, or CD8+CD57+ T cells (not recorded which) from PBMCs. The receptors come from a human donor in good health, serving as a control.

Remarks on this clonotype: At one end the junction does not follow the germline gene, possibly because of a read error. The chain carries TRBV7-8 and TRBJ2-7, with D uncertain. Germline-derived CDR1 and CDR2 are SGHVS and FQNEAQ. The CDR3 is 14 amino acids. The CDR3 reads CASSRPSVLASDTF. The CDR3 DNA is TGTGCCAGCAGTCGCCCCTCGGTGTTAGCCTCAGATACGTTC.

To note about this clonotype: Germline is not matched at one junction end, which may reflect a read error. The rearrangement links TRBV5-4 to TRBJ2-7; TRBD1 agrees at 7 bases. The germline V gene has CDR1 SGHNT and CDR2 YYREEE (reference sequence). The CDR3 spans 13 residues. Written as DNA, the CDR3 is TGCGCCAGCACCCAACAGGGGAAGGACGAGCAGTACTTC. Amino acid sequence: CASTQQGKDEQYF.

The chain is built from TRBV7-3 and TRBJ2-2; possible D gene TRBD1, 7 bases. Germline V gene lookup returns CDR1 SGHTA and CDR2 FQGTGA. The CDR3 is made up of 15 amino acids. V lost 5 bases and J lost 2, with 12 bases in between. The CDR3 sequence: CASSRQGGNTGELFF. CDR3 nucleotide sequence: TGTGCCAGCAGCCGGCAGGGGGGAAACACCGGGGAGCTGTTTTTT.

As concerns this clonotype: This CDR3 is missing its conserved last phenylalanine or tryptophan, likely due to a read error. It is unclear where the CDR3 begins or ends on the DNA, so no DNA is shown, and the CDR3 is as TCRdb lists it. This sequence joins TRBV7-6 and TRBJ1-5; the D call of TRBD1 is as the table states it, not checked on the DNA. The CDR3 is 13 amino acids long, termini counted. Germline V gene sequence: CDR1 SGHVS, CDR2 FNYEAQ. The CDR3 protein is CASRAEGGPVTQY.

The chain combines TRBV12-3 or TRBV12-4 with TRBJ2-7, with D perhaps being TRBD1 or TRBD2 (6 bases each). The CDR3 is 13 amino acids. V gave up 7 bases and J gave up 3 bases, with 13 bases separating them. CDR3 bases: TGTGCCAGCACTCGGGGGCCAAACTACGAGCAGTACTTC. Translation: CASTRGPNYEQYF.

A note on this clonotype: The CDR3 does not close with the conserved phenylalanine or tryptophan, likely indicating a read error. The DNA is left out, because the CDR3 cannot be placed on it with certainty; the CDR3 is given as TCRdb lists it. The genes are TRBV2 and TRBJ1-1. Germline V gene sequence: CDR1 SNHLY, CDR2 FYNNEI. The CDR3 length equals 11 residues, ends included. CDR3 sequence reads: CASSVVTEAFL.

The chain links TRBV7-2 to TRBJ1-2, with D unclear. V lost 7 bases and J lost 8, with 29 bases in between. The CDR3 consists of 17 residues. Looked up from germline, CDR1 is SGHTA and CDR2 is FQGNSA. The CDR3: CASIYDTRSNNEGGYTF. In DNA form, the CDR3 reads TGTGCCAGCATTTATGATACCCGTTCGAACAACGAGGGAGGCTACACCTTC.

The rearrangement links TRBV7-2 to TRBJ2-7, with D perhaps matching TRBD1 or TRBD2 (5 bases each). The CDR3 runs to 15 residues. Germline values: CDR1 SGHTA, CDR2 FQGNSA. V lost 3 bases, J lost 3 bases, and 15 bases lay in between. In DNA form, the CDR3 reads TGTGCCAGCAGCTTTAGAACTGGGGACCGCTACGAGCAGTACTTC. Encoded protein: CASSFRTGDRYEQYF.

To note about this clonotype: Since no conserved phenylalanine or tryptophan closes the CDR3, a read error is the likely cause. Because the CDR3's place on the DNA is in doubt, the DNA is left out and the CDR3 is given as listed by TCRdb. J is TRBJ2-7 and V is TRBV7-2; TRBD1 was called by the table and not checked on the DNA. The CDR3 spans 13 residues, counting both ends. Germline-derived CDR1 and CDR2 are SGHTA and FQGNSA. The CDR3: CASSRTGTGSYEQ.

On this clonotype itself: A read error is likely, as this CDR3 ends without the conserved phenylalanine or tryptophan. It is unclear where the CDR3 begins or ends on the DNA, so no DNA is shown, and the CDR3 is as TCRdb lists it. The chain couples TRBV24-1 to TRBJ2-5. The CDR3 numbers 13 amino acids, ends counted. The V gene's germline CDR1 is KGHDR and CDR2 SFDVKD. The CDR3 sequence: CATSDHIRNPQSS.

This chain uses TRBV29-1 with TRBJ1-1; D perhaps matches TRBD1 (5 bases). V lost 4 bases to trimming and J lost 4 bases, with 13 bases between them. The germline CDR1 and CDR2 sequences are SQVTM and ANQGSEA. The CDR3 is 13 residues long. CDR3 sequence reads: CSVASTGFTEAFF. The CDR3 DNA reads TGCAGCGTTGCGAGTACAGGATTCACTGAAGCTTTCTTT. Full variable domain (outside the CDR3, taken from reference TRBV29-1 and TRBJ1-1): SAVISQKPSRDICQRGTSLTIQCQVDSQVTMMFWYRQQPGQSLTLIATANQGSEATYESGFVIDKFPISRPNLTFSTLTVSNMSPEDSSIYLCSVASTGFTEAFFGQGTRLTVV.

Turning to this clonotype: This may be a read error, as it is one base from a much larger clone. The CDR3 region is CSAKAGGMETEAFF. Written as DNA, the CDR3 is TGCAGTGCTAAGGCAGGGGGCATGGAGACTGAAGCTTTCTTT. V gene TRBV20-1 combines with J gene TRBJ1-1; TRBD1 matches 8 bases. CDR1 DFQATT and CDR2 SNEGSKA come from the germline V gene (reference sequence). The CDR3 loop spans 14 amino acids. V shed 4 bases and J 5 bases; nucleotides not matched to a gene: 9.

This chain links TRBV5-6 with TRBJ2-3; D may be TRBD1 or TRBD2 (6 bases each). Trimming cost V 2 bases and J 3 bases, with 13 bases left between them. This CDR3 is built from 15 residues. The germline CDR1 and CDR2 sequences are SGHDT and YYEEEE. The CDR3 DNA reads TGTGCCAGCAGCTTAGAGCCGGGGGCAACAGATACGCAGTATTTT. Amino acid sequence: CASSLEPGATDTQYF.

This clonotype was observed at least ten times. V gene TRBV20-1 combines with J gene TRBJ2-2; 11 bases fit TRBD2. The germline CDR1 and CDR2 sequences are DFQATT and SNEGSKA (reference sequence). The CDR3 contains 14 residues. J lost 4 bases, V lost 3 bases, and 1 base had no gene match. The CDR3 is CSARLAGGTGELFF. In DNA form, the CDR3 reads TGCAGTGCTAGGCTAGCGGGGGGCACCGGGGAGCTGTTTTTT.

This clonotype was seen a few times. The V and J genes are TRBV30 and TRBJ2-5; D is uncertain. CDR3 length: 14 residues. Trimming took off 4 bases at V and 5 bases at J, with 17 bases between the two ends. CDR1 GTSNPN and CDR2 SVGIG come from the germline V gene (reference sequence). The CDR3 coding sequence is TGTGCCTGGAACGATGTACCTCCTTCGGAGACCCAGTACTTC. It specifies CAWNDVPPSETQYF.

The DNA for the CDR3 is TGTGCCAGCAGCCAACTAGCGGGGGCGCGGGGGGATGGCTACACCTTC. The encoded protein is CASSQLAGARGDGYTF. The V call is TRBV9, the J call TRBJ1-2, with D perhaps matching TRBD1 (6 bases). Per the germline V gene, CDR1 is SGDLS and CDR2 is YYNGEE. V was trimmed by 4 bases and J by 6 bases, leaving 22 bases between them. CDR3 length: 16 residues.

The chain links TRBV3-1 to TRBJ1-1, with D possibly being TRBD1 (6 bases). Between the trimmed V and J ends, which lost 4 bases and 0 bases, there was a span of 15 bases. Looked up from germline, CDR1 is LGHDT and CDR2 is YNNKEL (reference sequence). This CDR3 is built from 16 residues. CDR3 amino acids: CASSPWGLFVNTEAFF. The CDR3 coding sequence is TGTGCCAGCAGCCCTTGGGGGCTTTTTGTGAACACTGAAGCTTTCTTT.

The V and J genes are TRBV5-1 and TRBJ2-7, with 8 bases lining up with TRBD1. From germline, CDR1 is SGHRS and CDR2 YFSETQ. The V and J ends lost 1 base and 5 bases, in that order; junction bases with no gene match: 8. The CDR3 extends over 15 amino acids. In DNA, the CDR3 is TGCGCCAGCAGCTTGCCGGGACAGGTCTTCCACGAGCAGTACTTC. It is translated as CASSLPGQVFHEQYF.

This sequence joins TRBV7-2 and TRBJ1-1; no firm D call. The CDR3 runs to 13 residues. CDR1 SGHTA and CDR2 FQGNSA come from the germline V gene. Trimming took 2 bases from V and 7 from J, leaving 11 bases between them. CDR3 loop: CASSLNKGVEAFF. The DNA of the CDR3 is TGTGCCAGCAGCTTAAATAAAGGAGTTGAAGCTTTCTTT.

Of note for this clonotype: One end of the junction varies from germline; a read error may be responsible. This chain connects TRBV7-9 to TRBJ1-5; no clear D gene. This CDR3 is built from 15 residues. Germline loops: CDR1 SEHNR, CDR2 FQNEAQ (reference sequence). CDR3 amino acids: CASSFTLGPCQHQHF. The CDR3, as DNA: TGTGCCAGCAGCTTTACGCTAGGCCCTTGCCAGCACCAGCATTTT.

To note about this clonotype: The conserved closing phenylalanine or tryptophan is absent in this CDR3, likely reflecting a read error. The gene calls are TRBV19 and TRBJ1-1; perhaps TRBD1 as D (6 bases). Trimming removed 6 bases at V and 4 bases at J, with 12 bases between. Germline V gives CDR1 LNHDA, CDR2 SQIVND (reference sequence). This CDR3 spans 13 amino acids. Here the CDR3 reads CASSTTGSTEAFS. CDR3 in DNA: TGTGCCAGTAGCACTACAGGGTCCACTGAAGCTTTCTCT.

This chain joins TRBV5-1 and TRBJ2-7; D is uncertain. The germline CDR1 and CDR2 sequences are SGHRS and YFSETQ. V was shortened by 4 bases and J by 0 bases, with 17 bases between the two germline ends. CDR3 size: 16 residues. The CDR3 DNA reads TGCGCCAGCAGCCATGCTCTCCACATTGGCTCCTACGAGCAGTACTTC. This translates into CASSHALHIGSYEQYF.

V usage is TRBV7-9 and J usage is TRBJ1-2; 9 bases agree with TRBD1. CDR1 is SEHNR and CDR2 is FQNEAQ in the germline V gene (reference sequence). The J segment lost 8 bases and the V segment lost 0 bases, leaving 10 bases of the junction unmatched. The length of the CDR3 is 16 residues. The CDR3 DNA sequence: TGTGCCAGCAGCTTAGCAACAGGGGGCGCAGACGGGGGCTACACCTTC. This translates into CASSLATGGADGGYTF.

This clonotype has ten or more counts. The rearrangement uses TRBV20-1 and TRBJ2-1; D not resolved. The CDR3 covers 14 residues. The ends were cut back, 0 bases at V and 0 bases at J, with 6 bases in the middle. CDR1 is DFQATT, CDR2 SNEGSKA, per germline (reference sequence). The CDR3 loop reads CSARDGSSYNEQFF. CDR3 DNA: TGCAGTGCTAGAGACGGTAGCTCCTACAATGAGCAGTTCTTC.

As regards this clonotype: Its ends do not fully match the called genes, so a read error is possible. The CDR3 sequence is CSASRGITTSEKLFF. The CDR3, as DNA: TGCAGTGCCAGCAGGGGAATAACAACTAGTGAAAAACTGTTTTTT. The V gene is TRBV20-1, the J gene TRBJ1-4, with D tentatively TRBD1 (6 bases). This CDR3 comprises 15 residues. The germline V gene has CDR1 DFQATT and CDR2 SNEGSKA (reference sequence).

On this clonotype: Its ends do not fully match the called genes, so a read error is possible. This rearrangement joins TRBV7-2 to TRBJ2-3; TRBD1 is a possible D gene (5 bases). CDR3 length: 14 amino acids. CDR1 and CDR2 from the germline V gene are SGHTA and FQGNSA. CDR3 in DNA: TGTGCCAGCAGCCGTCAGGGTGTAACAGGTACGGAGTATTTT. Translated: CASSRQGVTGTEYF.